A single sample gave rise to the 23 T cell receptor beta chains below, sequenced in a study of shared clonotypes between healthy human individuals. Assay: immunoSEQ multiplex PCR; the TCRdb copy retains only in-frame clones and omits some. Among 2 million to 2.5 million clones, less than 95% were seen once, and the ten largest hold about 0.36%. The sequenced material came from naive CD4+ T cells from PBMCs. Specified subset: CD45RA+ positively selected. These receptors all come from a man aged 18 to 30 in good health. Some clones in this sample may be carry-over from other donors' samples.

The DNA for the CDR3 is TGTGCCAGCAGTTTCCCGGGACAGGGGTGGTCTGAAGCTTTCTTT. Protein product: CASSFPGQGWSEAFF. The rearrangement links TRBV27 to TRBJ1-1; 10 bases agree with TRBD1. The CDR3 is made up of 15 amino acids. CDR1 and CDR2 from the germline V gene are MNHEY and SMNVEV (reference sequence). Losses at the gene ends were 3 bases for V and 6 bases for J; bases not matched to a gene: 7.

V is TRBV10-3 and J is TRBJ2-7; D is undetermined. Germline V lookup: CDR1 ENHRY, CDR2 SYGVKD. The CDR3 has 10 amino acids. CDR3: CAISEYYSLV. The CDR3 bases are TGTGCCATCAGTGAGTACTATTCCCTGGTC.

This sequence joins TRBV14 and TRBJ2-3, with a possible D match to TRBD2 (6 bases). V shed 4 bases and J shed 3 bases, with 17 bases lying between them. Germline V lookup: CDR1 SGHDN, CDR2 FVKESK. The CDR3 has 16 amino acids. The CDR3 sequence: CASSRVGSPRTDTQYF. As DNA, the CDR3 is TGTGCCAGCAGCCGGGTCGGGAGCCCAAGGACAGATACGCAGTATTTT.

The V and J genes are TRBV28 and TRBJ2-5, with 7 bases matching TRBD2. The V gene's germline CDR1 is MDHEN and CDR2 SYDVKM. The CDR3 is 11 residues long. V lost 11 bases, J lost 5 bases, and 5 bases stayed unmatched. In DNA form, the CDR3 reads TGTGCCGGGGGGGTCGGGGAGACCCAGTACTTC. Its translation: CAGGVGETQYF.

The chain recombines TRBV5-8 with TRBJ1-3; D uncertain. Germline CDR1 and CDR2: SGHTS and YDEGEE. The CDR3 totals 15 residues. V was cut by 0 bases and J by 3 bases, with 10 bases left in between. The chain's CDR3 is CASSLGFVGGNTIYF. The CDR3 DNA follows: TGTGCCAGCAGCTTGGGTTTCGTTGGTGGAAACACCATATATTTT.

V gene TRBV14 combines with J gene TRBJ2-7, with D possibly TRBD1 on 6 matching bases. The CDR3 is made up of 14 amino acids. The germline V gene has CDR1 SGHDN and CDR2 FVKESK. V lost 4 bases and J lost 4, with 14 bases in between. The CDR3 DNA follows: TGTGCCAGCAGCCGAGCCGGGACATATTACGAGCAGTACTTC. Translated: CASSRAGTYYEQYF.

This sequence joins TRBV6-6 and TRBJ2-3; 9 bases are a match to TRBD2. Germline assignment: CDR1 MNHNY and CDR2 SVGAGI (reference sequence). V was pared by 6 bases and J by 6 bases, with 7 bases of the junction left unmatched. The CDR3 is 14 amino acids. The CDR3 region has the DNA TGTGCCAGCAGAGTTATGGCGGGAGGGGATACGCAGTATTTT. Its protein product is CASRVMAGGDTQYF.

The chain links TRBV6-1 to TRBJ2-1; 14 positions match TRBD2. Trimming took 2 bases from V and 3 from J; bases not matched to a gene: 12. The CDR3 consists of 20 residues. CDR1 MNHNS and CDR2 SASEGT come from the germline V gene. CDR3: CASSERSGTSGRLVYNEQFF. The CDR3 coding sequence is TGTGCCAGCAGTGAACGATCCGGGACTAGCGGGAGATTGGTCTACAATGAGCAGTTCTTC.

The rearrangement uses TRBV5-3 and TRBJ1-1; 7 positions match TRBD1. TRBV5-3 is an ORF; its function is uncertain. CDR3 length: 14 amino acids. Losses at the gene ends were 9 bases for V and 5 bases for J; bases not matched to a gene: 13. CDR3 bases: TGTGCCACGCCCTCACAGGGGTTTTGGACTGAAGCTTTCTTT. It encodes CATPSQGFWTEAFF.

J is TRBJ1-4 and V is TRBV10-3; TRBD1 agrees at 7 bases. The germline V gene has CDR1 ENHRY and CDR2 SYGVKD. V shed 1 base, J shed 3 bases, and the junction held 5 bases outside the gene matches. The length of the CDR3 is 16 residues. CDR3 loop: CAISELEGTANEKLFF. The CDR3 nucleotides are TGTGCCATCAGTGAGTTAGAAGGGACAGCTAATGAAAAACTGTTTTTT.

The V and J genes are TRBV7-9 and TRBJ2-2; 8 nucleotides align to TRBD1. This CDR3 contains 18 residues. Looked up from germline, CDR1 is SEHNR and CDR2 is FQNEAQ (reference sequence). The junction had 15 bases not matched to a gene; V was cut back by 2 bases and J by 7 bases. CDR3 DNA: TGTGCCAGCAGCTTAACGACAGGGGCCTCCCAATTGGGCGGGGAGCTGTTTTTT. Protein product: CASSLTTGASQLGGELFF.

This chain connects TRBV5-1 to TRBJ2-7; D might be TRBD2 (5 bases). The germline V gene encodes CDR1 SGHRS and CDR2 YFSETQ. Trimming shortened V by 0 bases and J by 2 bases, and 12 bases separated the two germline ends. CDR3 length equals 15 residues. Here the CDR3 DNA reads TGCGCCAGCAGCTTGGCCCAAGCGGAGACCTACGAGCAGTACTTC. It yields the protein CASSLAQAETYEQYF.

The rearrangement joins TRBV28 to TRBJ1-5, with 10 bases fitting TRBD1. The V gene end was trimmed by 5 bases and the J gene end by 5 bases; junction bases not matched to a gene: 12. Germline loops: CDR1 MDHEN, CDR2 SYDVKM. The CDR3 runs to 17 residues. CDR3 nucleotides: TGTGCCAGCAGTCCCCACCCATCCGGGACAGGGGATCAGCCCCAGCATTTT. It specifies CASSPHPSGTGDQPQHF. The full variable domain, with the rest looked up from reference TRBV28 and TRBJ1-5, is DVKVTQSSRYLVKRTGEKVFLECVQDMDHENMFWYRQDPGLGLRLIYFSYDVKMKEKGDIPEGYSVSREKKERFSLILESASTNQTSMYLCASSPHPSGTGDQPQHFGDGTRLSIL.

The rearrangement uses TRBV6-1 and TRBJ2-6, with no clear D. The V gene lost 7 bases and the J gene lost 0 bases, with 4 bases spanning the gap. The CDR3 sequence is 13 residues long. Germline V gene data show CDR1 as MNHNS and CDR2 as SASEGT. The CDR3 DNA is TGTGCCAGCACGGGCTCTGGGGCCAACGTCCTGACTTTC. It encodes CASTGSGANVLTF.

The rearrangement joins TRBV5-5 to TRBJ1-1; a weak D match, TRBD1 (5 bases). The CDR3 length is 14 residues. Germline V gives CDR1 SGHKS, CDR2 YYEKEE (reference sequence). Trimming cost V 2 bases and J 5 bases, with 13 bases left between them. Written as DNA, the CDR3 is TGTGCCAGCAGCTTTATGGGGGTGGATACTGAAGCTTTCTTT. Its translation: CASSFMGVDTEAFF. Complete variable domain (other parts from reference TRBV5-5 and TRBJ1-1): DAGVTQSPTHLIKTRGQQVTLRCSPISGHKSVSWYQQVLGQGPQFIFQYYEKEERGRGNFPDRFSARQFPNYSSELNVNALLLGDSALYLCASSFMGVDTEAFFGQGTRLTVV.

This rearrangement joins TRBV5-1 to TRBJ1-4, with 7 bases identical to TRBD1. J was trimmed by 5 bases and V by 4 bases; bases with no gene match: 11. The CDR3 runs 16 residues. The V gene's germline CDR1 is SGHRS and CDR2 YFSETQ. CDR3 sequence: CASSRDSASPNEKLFF. The CDR3 region has the DNA TGCGCCAGCAGCCGGGACAGCGCCTCTCCAAATGAAAAACTGTTTTTT. The full variable domain, its missing parts supplied by reference TRBV5-1 and TRBJ1-4, is KAGVTQTPRYLIKTRGQQVTLSCSPISGHRSVSWYQQTPGQGLQFLFEYFSETQRNKGNFPGRFSGRQFSNSRSEMNVSTLELGDSALYLCASSRDSASPNEKLFFGSGTQLSVL.

The chain couples TRBV6-1 to TRBJ2-1; 9 positions agree with TRBD2. The CDR3 covers 15 residues. CDR1 is MNHNS, CDR2 SASEGT, per germline. The V segment lost 2 bases and the J segment 8 bases; nucleotides outside the gene matches: 7. The CDR3 is CASSESAGGPDEQFF. In DNA, the CDR3 is TGTGCCAGCAGTGAATCGGCGGGAGGGCCCGATGAGCAGTTCTTC.

The CDR3 DNA follows: TGTGCCAGCAGCCAAGTTACCGGGACAGGGGGGACAGATACGCAGTATTTT. The encoded protein is CASSQVTGTGGTDTQYF. V gene TRBV4-2 combines with J gene TRBJ2-3; 11 bases map to TRBD1. The germline CDR1 and CDR2 sequences are LGHNA and YNFKEQ. The ends lost 1 base at V and 3 bases at J; junction bases unmatched: 6. CDR3 size: 17 residues.

The rearrangement uses TRBV6-6 and TRBJ2-3; D may be TRBD1 (7 bases). This CDR3 is 16 amino acids long. The V end was cut by 4 bases, the J end by 0 bases, with 14 bases between. Germline CDR1 MNHNY, CDR2 SVGAGI (reference sequence). The CDR3 DNA reads as TGTGCCAGCAGTTTGGAGGGGACAGCTAGCACAGATACGCAGTATTTT. It translates to CASSLEGTASTDTQYF.

The chain employs TRBV7-3 and TRBJ1-1; D call uncertain. The germline V gene encodes CDR1 SGHTA and CDR2 FQGTGA. The CDR3 covers 15 residues. Trimming cost V 4 bases and J 3 bases, with 15 bases left between them. The CDR3 loop reads CASSSGRGRDTEAFF. For the CDR3, the DNA is TGTGCCAGCAGCTCCGGACGAGGAAGAGACACTGAAGCTTTCTTT.

This chain connects TRBV2 to TRBJ1-1; TRBD1 matches at 10 bases. The CDR3 has 15 amino acids. The V gene end was trimmed by 7 bases and the J gene end by 5 bases; junction bases not matched to a gene: 10. Germline V gene lookup returns CDR1 SNHLY and CDR2 FYNNEI. The CDR3 spells CASTRQGAPGTEAFF. CDR3 in DNA: TGTGCCAGCACCCGACAGGGGGCGCCGGGGACTGAAGCTTTCTTT.

This chain uses TRBV6-6 with TRBJ2-5; D is unresolved. With 1 base removed from V and 2 bases from J, the gap between germline ends came to 5 bases. Per germline, CDR1 MNHNY and CDR2 SVGAGI (reference sequence). The CDR3 has 13 residues. CDR3 bases: TGTGCCAGCAGTTACTATGGACAAGAGACCCAGTACTTC. It yields the protein CASSYYGQETQYF.

This clone has just one count. The genes are TRBV7-2 and TRBJ2-7, with D perhaps assigned TRBD1 or TRBD2 (6 bases each). Trimming left V 1 base short and J 0 bases short, with 13 bases between. This CDR3 contains 16 residues. Germline CDR1 is SGHTA and CDR2 is FQGNSA. In nucleotides, the CDR3 is TGTGCCAGCAGCTTAGGGAGGGGGAGCCTCTCCTACGAGCAGTACTTC. Amino acids: CASSLGRGSLSYEQYF.